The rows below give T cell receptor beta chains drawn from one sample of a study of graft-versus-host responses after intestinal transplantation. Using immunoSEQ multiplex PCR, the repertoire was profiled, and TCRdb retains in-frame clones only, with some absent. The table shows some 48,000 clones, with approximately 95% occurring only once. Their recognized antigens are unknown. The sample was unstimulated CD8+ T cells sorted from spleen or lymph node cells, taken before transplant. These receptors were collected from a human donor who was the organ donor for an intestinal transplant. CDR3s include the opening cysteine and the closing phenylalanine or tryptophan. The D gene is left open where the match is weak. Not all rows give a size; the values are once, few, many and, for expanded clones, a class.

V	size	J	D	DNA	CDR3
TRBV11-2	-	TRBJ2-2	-	TGTGCCAGCAGCTTATCAGGGATGTCAAACGGGGCCGGGGAGCTGTTTTTT	CASSLSGMSNGAGELFF
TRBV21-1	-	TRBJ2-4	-	TGTGCCAGCAGCAAAAGAGGGTTTGATTTTAGGGACAGGGGGAATTGGGCCAAAAACATTCAGTACTTC	CASSKRGFDFRDRGNWAKNIQYF
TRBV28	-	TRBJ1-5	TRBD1	TGTGCCAGCATCGGACAGGGGCCCCAGCCCCAGCATTTT	CASIGQGPQPQHF
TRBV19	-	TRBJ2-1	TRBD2	TGTGCCAGTACCGAAATAGCGGGGGGGGCGAATGAGCAGTTCTTC	CASTEIAGGANEQFF
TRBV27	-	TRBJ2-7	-	TGTGCCAGCAGTTTGGGGGCGAGCCCCTACGAGCAGTACTTC	CASSLGASPYEQYF
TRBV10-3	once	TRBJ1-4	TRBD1	TGTGCCATCAGTGTCGACAGGGAAGGAATCGCAACTAATGAAAAACTGTTTTTT	CAISVDREGIATNEKLFF
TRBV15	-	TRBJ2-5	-	TGTGCCACCAGCAGACGGGGGCTGGAGACCCAGTACTTC	CATSRRGLETQYF
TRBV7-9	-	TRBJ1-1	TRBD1	TGTGCCAGCAGCTTGGGGGACAGAATGAACACTGAAGCTTTCTTT	CASSLGDRMNTEAFF
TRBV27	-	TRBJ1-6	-	TGTGCCAGCGCACCGGGACTCTATAATTCACCCCTCCACTTT	CASAPGLYNSPLHF
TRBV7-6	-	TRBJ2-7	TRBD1	TGTGCCAGCAGCTTATTTACAGGGGGCTTCTACGAGCAGTACTTC	CASSLFTGGFYEQYF